Listed here is a single TCR beta chain. Its target is not known. This table comes from immunoSEQ multiplex PCR, and its TCRdb copy is limited to in-frame clones, with some not included. Among 56,000 or so clones listed, approximately 71% were seen once. Looked up from germline, CDR1 is MGHDK and CDR2 is SYGVNS. The CDR3 spans 15 residues. The V end was cut by 7 bases, the J end by 6 bases, with 19 bases between. This sample's time point: week 47, end of study. Each dose of the vaccine consisted of 300 ug of mutant IDH1 20-mer peptide, with topical imiquimod. New astrocytomas of WHO grade 3 or 4 that were IDH1-mutant and ATRX-lost were found in the donors. This sample stems from a study of a mutant IDH1 vaccine in newly diagnosed glioma.

The chain recombines TRBV25-1 with TRBJ2-1; a weak D match, TRBD2 (5 bases). This sequence was found in a man aged 45-65 years with glioma. This material consisted of PBMCs, taken from a glioma patient whose treatment included an IDH1 peptide vaccine. Here the CDR3 reads CASIPDPAGSNEQFF. The CDR3 coding sequence is TGTGCCAGCATTCCCGACCCTGCTGGGAGCAATGAGCAGTTCTTC.